The rows below give T cell receptor beta chains drawn from one sample of a study of radiation and T cells in renal cell carcinoma. Data came from immunoSEQ multiplex PCR; TCRdb stores just in-frame clones and leaves some out. Of some 150,000 clones in the sample, around 78% were seen once. Specimen: blood, collected from a patient whose treatment included radiotherapy and nephrectomy. Every receptor here comes from a woman aged 45 to 65 with renal cell carcinoma. Both conserved end residues are trimmed from each CDR3. The order of the fields is CDR3 protein, J gene, clone size, V gene. Clone size appears in some rows only: once, few, many, or a class for an expanded clone.

ASSFAVSTDTQY | TRBJ2-3 | . | TRBV5-1
ASSVGHSPFKYEQY | TRBJ2-7 | . | TRBV9
ASSSLGGNYEQY | TRBJ2-7 | . | TRBV7-2
ASSTNTEAF | TRBJ1-1 | few | TRBV19
ASSSISNTEAF | TRBJ1-1 | . | TRBV7-9
ASTFRAESGELF | TRBJ2-2 | . | TRBV9
ASSSLDEKLF | TRBJ1-4 | . | TRBV7-9
ASRWGKDGYT | TRBJ1-2 | . | TRBV28
ASSVGADGYT | TRBJ1-2 | . | TRBV9
ASSLRQGDGYT | TRBJ1-2 | . | TRBV5-6
ASSWGQGFYEQY | TRBJ2-7 | . | TRBV7-9
ASSLGTSGRRLGAEQY | TRBJ2-7 | . | TRBV7-2
ASSSELTTYEQY | TRBJ2-7 | . | TRBV5-4
ASSERQPSKGHYGYT | TRBJ1-2 | . | TRBV5-4
ASSGITGGGTEAF | TRBJ1-1 | once | TRBV9
ASSVVWDHTEAF | TRBJ1-1 | . | TRBV9
SVGLAADTQY | TRBJ2-3 | . | TRBV29-1
ASSLELHEQY | TRBJ2-7 | . | TRBV7-9